The source of this T cell receptor beta chain is a study of diagnostic markers for celiac disease (dated by TCRdb to 2020 to 2021). This clonotype counts as medium-sized (0.01 to 0.1%) based on its frequency; no count is recorded. Its antigen has not been determined. Instrument used: Illumina MiSeq. The reads were reprocessed in TCRdb, with one entry per CDR3 protein sequence and no accompanying DNA. This specimen's table enumerates about 7,500 distinct CDR3 sequences. The top ten constitute 6.3% of the sample. The CDR3 numbers 14 residues from cysteine through phenylalanine. No DNA is listed. The germline V gene (reference sequence) supplies CDR1 SGHKS and CDR2 YYEKEE.

The receptor was isolated from a human donor. This table probably holds off-target reads from a library built for another chain. The sample was either unsorted cells or a sorted T cell fraction (not recorded which). In this chain, TRBV5-5 is recombined with TRBJ1-2; the D gene TCRdb calls, TRBD1, cannot be checked with no DNA. This receptor has the CDR3 CASSEEDRDYGYTF.